The clone carrying this TCR beta chain was found a few times. TCRdb ran MiXCR on the 5' RACE reads and lists one entry per CDR3 protein. This sample has 25,000 to 35,000 distinct CDR3 sequences, with about 9.4% found just once. This entry comes from a study of spatial heterogeneity in lung cancer. Trimming at V came to 4 bases and at J to 5 bases, leaving 11 bases not matched to a gene. From germline, CDR1 is LNHNV and CDR2 YYDKDF (reference sequence). There are 16 residues in the CDR3. Noted time point: blood at routine non-recurrence follow-up after resection. Source: PBMCs, taken at follow-up. The clonotype was recovered from a female donor with early-stage non-small cell lung cancer. The chain employs TRBV15 and TRBJ2-5; 9 bases match TRBD2. The CDR3 DNA follows: TGTGCCACCAGCAAAAGTTCGGGACTAGCAGGGGAGACCCAGTACTTC. It translates to CATSKSSGLAGETQYF.